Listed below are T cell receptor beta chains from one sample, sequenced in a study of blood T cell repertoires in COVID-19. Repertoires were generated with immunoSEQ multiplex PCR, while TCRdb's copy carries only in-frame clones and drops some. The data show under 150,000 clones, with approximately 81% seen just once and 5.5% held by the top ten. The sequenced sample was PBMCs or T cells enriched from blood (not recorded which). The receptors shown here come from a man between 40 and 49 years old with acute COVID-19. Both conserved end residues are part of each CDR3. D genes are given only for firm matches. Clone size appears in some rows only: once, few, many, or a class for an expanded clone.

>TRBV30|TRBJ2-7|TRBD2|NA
CAGTSGFYEQYF
TGTGCCGGAACTAGCGGCTTTTACGAGCAGTACTTC
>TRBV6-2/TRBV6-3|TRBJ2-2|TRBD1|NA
CASSYMEGQGYTGELFF
TGTGCCAGCAGTTATATGGAGGGACAGGGATACACCGGGGAGCTGTTTTTT
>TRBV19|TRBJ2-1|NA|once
CASRRDPSSYNEQFF
TGTGCCAGTAGACGCGATCCGAGCTCCTACAATGAGCAGTTCTTC
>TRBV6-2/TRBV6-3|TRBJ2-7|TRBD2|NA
CASSYGTSGGRSSYEQYF
TGTGCCAGCAGTTACGGGACTAGCGGGGGGCGAAGCTCCTACGAGCAGTACTTC
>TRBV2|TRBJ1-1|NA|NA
CASTESRQGNTEAFF
TGTGCCAGCACCGAATCTCGGCAGGGGAACACTGAAGCTTTCTTT
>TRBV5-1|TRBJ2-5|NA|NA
CASSLAGAKETQYF
TGCGCCAGCAGCTTGGCTGGGGCAAAAGAGACCCAGTACTTC
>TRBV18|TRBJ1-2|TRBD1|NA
CASSPGDRENYGYTF
TGTGCCAGCTCACCTGGGGACAGGGAGAACTATGGCTACACCTTC
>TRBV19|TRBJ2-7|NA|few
CASSIGGRYEQYF
TGTGCCAGTAGTATCGGCGGCCGCTACGAGCAGTACTTC
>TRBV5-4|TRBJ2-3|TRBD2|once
CASSLKLAASTDTQYF
TGTGCCAGCAGCTTGAAACTAGCGGCTAGCACAGATACGCAGTATTTT
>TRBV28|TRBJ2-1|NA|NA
CASREWGLSSYNEQFF
TGTGCCAGCAGAGAGTGGGGACTGAGCTCCTACAATGAGCAGTTCTTC
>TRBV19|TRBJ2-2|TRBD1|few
CASSQTGTGELFF
TGTGCCAGTAGTCAGACAGGGACCGGGGAGCTGTTTTTT
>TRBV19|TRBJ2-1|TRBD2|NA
CASGGGSSYNEQFF
TGTGCCAGCGGGGGGGGAAGCTCCTACAATGAGCAGTTCTTC
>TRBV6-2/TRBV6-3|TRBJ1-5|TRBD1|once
CASSRQGPRNQPQHF
TGTGCCAGCAGCCGACAGGGCCCTCGCAATCAGCCCCAGCATTTT
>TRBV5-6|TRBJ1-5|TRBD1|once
CASSSTTGGVNQPQHF
TGTGCCAGCAGCTCCACGACAGGGGGCGTAAATCAGCCCCAGCATTTT
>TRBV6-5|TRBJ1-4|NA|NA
CASSHPGGPDEKLFF
TGTGCCAGCAGTCACCCGGGAGGGCCTGATGAAAAACTGTTTTTT
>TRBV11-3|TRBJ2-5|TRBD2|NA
CASSLGGTSGVQETQYF
TGTGCCAGCAGCTTGGGAGGGACTAGCGGGGTCCAAGAGACCCAGTACTTC
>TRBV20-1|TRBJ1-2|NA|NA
CSAGHHGYTF
TGCAGTGCTGGACATCATGGCTACACCTTC
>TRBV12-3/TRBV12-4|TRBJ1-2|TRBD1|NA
CASSTGQDSGYTF
TGTGCCAGCAGTACTGGACAGGACTCTGGCTACACCTTC
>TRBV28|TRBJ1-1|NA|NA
CASSLSTDGLRTEAFF
TGTGCCAGCAGTTTATCCACGGACGGACTGAGGACTGAAGCTTTCTTT
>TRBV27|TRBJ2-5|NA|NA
CASRPSLGGGETQYF
TGTGCCAGCAGGCCTTCGCTAGGTGGCGGAGAGACCCAGTACTTC
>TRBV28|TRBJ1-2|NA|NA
CASGPPPGYGYTF
TGTGCCAGCGGCCCACCCCCGGGCTATGGCTACACCTTC
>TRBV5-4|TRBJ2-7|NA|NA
CASSPTTRTPVLSEQYF
TGTGCCAGCAGCCCTACTACAAGGACACCTGTCCTTAGCGAGCAGTACTTC
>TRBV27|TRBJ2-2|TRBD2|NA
CASSSTTGTSKGYTGELFF
TGTGCCAGCAGTTCTACTACCGGGACTAGCAAAGGGTACACCGGGGAGCTGTTTTTT
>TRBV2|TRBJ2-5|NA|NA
CASSDIGTFGETQYF
TGTGCCAGCAGTGACATAGGGACTTTTGGGGAGACCCAGTACTTC
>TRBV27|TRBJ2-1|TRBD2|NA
CASSFSGRVNGYNEQFF
TGTGCCAGCAGTTTTAGCGGGAGGGTGAATGGGTACAATGAGCAGTTCTTC
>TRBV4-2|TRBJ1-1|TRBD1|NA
CASSQVYRGNTEAFF
TGTGCCAGCAGCCAAGTATACAGGGGGAACACTGAAGCTTTCTTT
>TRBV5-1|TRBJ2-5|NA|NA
CASSLGSPQETQYF
TGCGCCAGCAGCTTGGGAAGCCCCCAAGAGACCCAGTACTTC
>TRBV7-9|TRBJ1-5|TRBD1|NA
CASSFPGGDQPQHF
TGTGCCAGCAGCTTTCCAGGGGGCGATCAGCCCCAGCATTTT
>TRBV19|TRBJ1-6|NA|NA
CASSMLTEDSSYNSPLHF
TGTGCCAGTAGTATGTTAACTGAAGATAGCTCCTATAATTCACCCCTCCACTTT
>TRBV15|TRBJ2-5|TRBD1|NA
CATSRDRGRETQYF
TGTGCCACCAGCAGAGACAGGGGGCGAGAGACCCAGTACTTC
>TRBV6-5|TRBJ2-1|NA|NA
CASIWGGQSNEQFF
TGTGCCAGCATCTGGGGGGGCCAATCCAATGAGCAGTTCTTC
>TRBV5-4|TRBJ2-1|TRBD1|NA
CASSPQDRGRGEQFF
TGTGCCAGCAGCCCTCAGGACAGGGGGCGCGGTGAGCAGTTCTTC
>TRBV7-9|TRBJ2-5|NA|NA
CASSSTSRVEQETQYF
TGTGCCAGCAGCTCAACTAGCAGGGTTGAACAAGAGACCCAGTACTTC
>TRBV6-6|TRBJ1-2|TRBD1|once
CASSRGAQGAQRYGYTF
TGTGCCAGCAGTCGAGGGGCACAGGGGGCGCAGAGGTATGGCTACACCTTC
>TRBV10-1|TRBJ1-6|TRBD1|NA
CASSQGVNSPLHF
TGCGCCAGCAGTCAGGGGGTGAATTCACCCCTCCACTTT
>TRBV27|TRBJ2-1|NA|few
CASRPSRRVYNEQFF
TGTGCCAGCAGACCTTCAAGGCGGGTATACAATGAGCAGTTCTTC
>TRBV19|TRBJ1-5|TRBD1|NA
CASSTGTENQPQHF
TGTGCCAGTAGTACTGGGACAGAAAATCAGCCCCAGCATTTT
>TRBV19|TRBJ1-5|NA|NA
CASKSPLSQGGQPQHF
TGTGCCAGTAAGTCCCCCCTGTCGCAGGGTGGTCAGCCCCAGCATTTT
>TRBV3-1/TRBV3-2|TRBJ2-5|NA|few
CASSQGRAQYF
TGTGCCAGCAGCCAAGGGCGAGCGCAGTACTTC
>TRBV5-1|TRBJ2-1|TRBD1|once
CASTSGTDYNEQFF
TGCGCCAGCACCTCCGGGACAGACTACAATGAGCAGTTCTTC
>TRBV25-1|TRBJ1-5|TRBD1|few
CASSESGGQQPQHF
TGTGCCAGCAGTGAATCAGGGGGGCAGCAGCCCCAGCATTTT
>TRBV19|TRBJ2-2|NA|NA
CASRESGVTGELFF
TGTGCCAGTAGAGAATCAGGGGTCACCGGGGAGCTGTTTTTT
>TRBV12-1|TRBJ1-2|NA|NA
CASSFAQTGSNYGYTF
TGTGCCAGCAGCTTTGCGCAGACAGGGTCTAACTATGGCTACACCTTC
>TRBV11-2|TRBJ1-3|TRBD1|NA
CASSLTDRGLGNTIYF
TGTGCCAGCAGCTTAACGGACAGGGGGCTAGGAAACACCATATATTTT
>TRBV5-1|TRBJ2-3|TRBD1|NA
CASSLRAGGSDTQYF
TGCGCCAGCAGCTTGCGGGCAGGGGGCTCAGATACGCAGTATTTT
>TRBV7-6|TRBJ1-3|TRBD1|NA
CASSPQGADGNTIYF
TGTGCCAGCAGCCCACAGGGGGCTGACGGAAACACCATATATTTT
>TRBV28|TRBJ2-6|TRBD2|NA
CASSFGGAGANVLTF
TGTGCCAGCAGTTTTGGGGGGGCTGGGGCCAACGTCCTGACTTTC
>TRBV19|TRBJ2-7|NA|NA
CASSNLRQAGGEQYF
TGTGCCAGTAGTAATCTCAGGCAGGCTGGCGGGGAGCAGTACTTC
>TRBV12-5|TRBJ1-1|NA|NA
CASGSTVFTGEAFF
TGTGCTAGTGGTTCGACAGTTTTCACAGGTGAAGCTTTCTTT
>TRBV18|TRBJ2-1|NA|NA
CASLVDPFNNEQFF
TGTGCCAGCCTCGTAGATCCTTTTAACAATGAGCAGTTCTTC
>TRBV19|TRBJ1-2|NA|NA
CASSIRHGQSYGYTF
TGTGCCAGTAGTATTCGACACGGACAGAGCTATGGCTACACCTTC
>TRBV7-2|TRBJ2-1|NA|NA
CASSPAQGDEQFF
TGTGCCAGCAGCCCGGCCCAAGGGGATGAGCAGTTCTTC
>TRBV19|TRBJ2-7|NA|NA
CASSIGYGESYEQYF
TGTGCCAGTAGTATAGGGTACGGGGAATCCTACGAGCAGTACTTC
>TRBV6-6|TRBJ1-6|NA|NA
CASTEAGTSSPLHF
TGTGCCAGCACTGAGGCGGGGACGAGCTCACCCCTCCACTTT
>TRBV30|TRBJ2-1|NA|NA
CAWSPPEGWSSYNEQFF
TGTGCCTGGAGCCCCCCTGAGGGATGGAGCTCCTACAATGAGCAGTTCTTC
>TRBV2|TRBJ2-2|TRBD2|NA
CASSEGLAGSGELFF
TGTGCCAGCAGTGAGGGACTAGCGGGGTCCGGGGAGCTGTTTTTT
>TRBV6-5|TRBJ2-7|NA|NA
CASIGRYEQYF
TGTGCCAGCATAGGCAGGTACGAGCAGTACTTC
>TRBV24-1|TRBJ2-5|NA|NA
CATSRGLETQYF
TGTGCCACAAGTCGGGGGTTGGAGACCCAGTACTTC